This TCR beta chain was identified during a study of T cells in Graves' hyperthyroidism and ophthalmopathy. The cohort's ophthalmopathy patients, a group with duration under 3 months, had a Clinical Activity Score of at least 3 and a NOSPECS grade of at least 4. Clinicians diagnosed patients from clinical symptoms, serum thyroxine and TRAb, thyroid ultrasound and orbital computed tomography. This clonotype has at least ten counts. The antigen is undetermined. RNA transcripts provided the source from which TCR beta CDR3 regions were amplified. HTBI primers were the set used in a first-round RT-PCR of the TCR CDR3. From the multiplex PCR reads, TCRdb called clonotypes with MiXCR, one entry per CDR3 protein. The sample holds a few hundred thousand distinct CDR3 sequences, approximately 17% seen once. Germline CDR1 reads MGHRA; CDR2 reads YSYEKL. V was clipped by 3 bases and J by 1 base, with 9 bases between them. The CDR3 spans 14 residues.

Study results and caveats: Most thyroid clonotypes expanded above 0.001 appeared in blood too.

This clonotype was sampled from a woman in her late teens or twenties with Graves' ophthalmopathy. This sequence joins TRBV4-1 and TRBJ1-1; D may be TRBD1 (5 bases). The sample comprised blood. The CDR3 here is CASSQKDRNTEAFF. The CDR3 DNA is TGCGCCAGCAGCCAGAAAGACAGGAACACTGAAGCTTTCTTT.